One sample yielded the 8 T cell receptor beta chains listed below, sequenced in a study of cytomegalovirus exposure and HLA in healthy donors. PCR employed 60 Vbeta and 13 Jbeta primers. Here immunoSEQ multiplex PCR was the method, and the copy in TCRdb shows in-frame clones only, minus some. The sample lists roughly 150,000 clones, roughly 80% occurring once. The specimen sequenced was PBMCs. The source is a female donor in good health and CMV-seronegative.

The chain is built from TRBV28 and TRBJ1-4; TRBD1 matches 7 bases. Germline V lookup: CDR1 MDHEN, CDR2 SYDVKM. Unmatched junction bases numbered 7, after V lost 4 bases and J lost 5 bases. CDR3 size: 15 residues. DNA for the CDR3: TGTGCCAGCAGTTCCATGACAGGGCCAAATGAAAAACTGTTTTTT. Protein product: CASSSMTGPNEKLFF. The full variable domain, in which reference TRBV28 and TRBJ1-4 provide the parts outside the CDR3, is DVKVTQSSRYLVKRTGEKVFLECVQDMDHENMFWYRQDPGLGLRLIYFSYDVKMKEKGDIPEGYSVSREKKERFSLILESASTNQTSMYLCASSSMTGPNEKLFFGSGTQLSVL.

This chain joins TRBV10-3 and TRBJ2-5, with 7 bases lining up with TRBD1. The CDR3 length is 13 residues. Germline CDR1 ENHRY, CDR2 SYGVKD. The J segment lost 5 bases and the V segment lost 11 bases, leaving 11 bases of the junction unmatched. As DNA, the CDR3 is TGTGCCGTAGGAAGGGGGCAGGAGGAGACCCAGTACTTC. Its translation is CAVGRGQEETQYF.

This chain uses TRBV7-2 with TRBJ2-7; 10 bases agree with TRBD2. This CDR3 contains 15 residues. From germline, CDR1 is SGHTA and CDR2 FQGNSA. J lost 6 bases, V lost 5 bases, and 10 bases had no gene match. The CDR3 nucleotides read TGTGCCAGCAGCACGCAACTAGCGGGATACTCCGAGCAGTACTTC. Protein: CASSTQLAGYSEQYF.

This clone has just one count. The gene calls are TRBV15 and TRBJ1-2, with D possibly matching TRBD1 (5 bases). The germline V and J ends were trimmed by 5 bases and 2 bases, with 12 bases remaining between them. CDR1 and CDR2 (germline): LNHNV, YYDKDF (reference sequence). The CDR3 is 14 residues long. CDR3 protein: CATSGRTLNYGYTF. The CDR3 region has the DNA TGTGCCACCAGCGGGAGGACACTCAACTATGGCTACACCTTC.

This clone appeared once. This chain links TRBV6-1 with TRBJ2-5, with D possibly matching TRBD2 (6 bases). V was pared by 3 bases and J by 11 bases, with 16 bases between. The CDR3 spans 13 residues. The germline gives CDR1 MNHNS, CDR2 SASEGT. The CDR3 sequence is CASSDTGVGEQYF. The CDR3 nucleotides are TGTGCCAGCAGTGATACGGGAGTGGGTGAGCAGTACTTC.

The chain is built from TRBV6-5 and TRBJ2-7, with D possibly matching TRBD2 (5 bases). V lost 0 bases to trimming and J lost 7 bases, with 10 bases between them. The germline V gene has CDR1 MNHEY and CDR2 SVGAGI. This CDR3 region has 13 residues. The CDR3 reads CASSYSRAREQYF. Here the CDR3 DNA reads TGTGCCAGCAGTTACTCGAGGGCACGGGAGCAGTACTTC.

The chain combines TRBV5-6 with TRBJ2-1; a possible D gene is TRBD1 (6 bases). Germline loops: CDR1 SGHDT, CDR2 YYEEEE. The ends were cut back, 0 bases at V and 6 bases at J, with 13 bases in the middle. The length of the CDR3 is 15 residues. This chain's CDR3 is CASSLVQGPANEQFF. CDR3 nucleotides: TGTGCCAGCAGCTTGGTCCAGGGGCCAGCCAATGAGCAGTTCTTC.

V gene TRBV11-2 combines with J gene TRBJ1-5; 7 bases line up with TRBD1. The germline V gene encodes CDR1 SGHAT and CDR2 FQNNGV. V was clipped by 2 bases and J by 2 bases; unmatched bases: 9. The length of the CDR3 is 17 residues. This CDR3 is CASSLSPTGSGNQPQHF. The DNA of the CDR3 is TGTGCCAGCAGCTTATCCCCGACAGGGTCCGGCAATCAGCCCCAGCATTTT.